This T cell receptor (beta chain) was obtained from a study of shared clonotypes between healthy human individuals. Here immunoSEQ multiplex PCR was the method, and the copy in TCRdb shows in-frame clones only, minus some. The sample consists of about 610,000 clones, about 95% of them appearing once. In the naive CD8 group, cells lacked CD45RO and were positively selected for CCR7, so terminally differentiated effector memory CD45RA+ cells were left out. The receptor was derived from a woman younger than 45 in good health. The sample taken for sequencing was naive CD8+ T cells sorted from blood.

CDR3 DNA: TGTGCCAGCAGCTCCTGGGACTCCTTTTGGGCAGATACGCAGTATTTT. Translation gives CASSSWDSFWADTQYF. The rearrangement links TRBV7-2 to TRBJ2-3; D possibly corresponds to TRBD2 (6 bases). CDR1 SGHTA and CDR2 FQGNSA come from the germline V gene. There are 16 residues in the CDR3. Deletions cut 4 bases from V and 4 bases from J, with 18 bases between.